These 20 T cell receptor beta chains originate from one sample sequenced in a study of early stage breast cancer tumors. Assay: immunoSEQ multiplex PCR; the TCRdb copy retains only in-frame clones and omits some. The data hold some 32,000 clones, with around 67% observed a single time. Sequenced input: breast tumor tissue. These receptors were collected from a person in their twenties or thirties with breast cancer.

The chain carries TRBV18 and TRBJ1-1; weak D call: TRBD1 (6 bases). This CDR3 comprises 14 residues. Germline V gene sequence: CDR1 KGHSH, CDR2 LQKENI. The V end lost 1 base, the J end lost 2 bases, and 8 bases lay between the germline ends. CDR3 loop: CASSPRDKNTEAFF. DNA of the CDR3: TGTGCCAGCTCACCACGGGACAAAAACACTGAAGCTTTCTTT.

By sample share, this clone is medium-sized. The chain combines TRBV29-1 with TRBJ2-7, with D perhaps matching TRBD2 (5 bases). CDR3 size: 14 residues. The germline gives CDR1 SQVTM, CDR2 ANQGSEA. Trimming left V 1 base short and J 1 base short, with 11 bases between. DNA of the CDR3: TGCAGCGTTGAAGGGACTCCCTTTTCCTACGAGCAGTACTTC. Residues: CSVEGTPFSYEQYF.

The chain joins TRBV30 to TRBJ2-3; no clear D. The V end lost 2 bases, the J end lost 3 bases, and 9 bases lay between the germline ends. From germline, CDR1 is GTSNPN and CDR2 SVGIG (reference sequence). CDR3 size: 13 residues. The DNA for the CDR3 is TGTGCCTGGAGTCGAATGGGAACAGATACGCAGTATTTT. The encoded protein is CAWSRMGTDTQYF.

The J gene is TRBJ2-7, the V gene TRBV2, with TRBD2 matching over 12 bases. CDR1 and CDR2 from the germline V gene are SNHLY and FYNNEI. The CDR3 loop spans 14 amino acids. Germline trimming cut 7 bases from V and 2 bases from J; bases unmatched to any gene: 3. Here the CDR3 DNA reads TGTGCCAGCATGGGGACTAGCGGGCCCTACGAGCAGTACTTC. Translating it yields CASMGTSGPYEQYF.

The chain links TRBV6-5 to TRBJ2-7; 7 bases line up with TRBD1. Trimming took 7 bases from V and 4 from J; bases not matched to a gene: 7. In germline, CDR1 is MNHEY, CDR2 SVGAGI. The CDR3 is made up of 13 amino acids. CDR3 bases: TGTGCCAGCACGGGGACAGAAGAATACGAGCAGTACTTC. It encodes CASTGTEEYEQYF.

The chain recombines TRBV30 with TRBJ1-2; no firm D call. Germline-derived CDR1 and CDR2 are GTSNPN and SVGIG (reference sequence). Deletions cut 2 bases from V and 7 bases from J, with 5 bases between. The CDR3 is 10 residues long. The CDR3 sequence: CAWSLVGYTF. The CDR3 coding sequence is TGTGCCTGGAGTCTCGTTGGCTACACCTTC.

This sequence joins TRBV9 and TRBJ1-1; D is unresolved. The germline gives CDR1 SGDLS, CDR2 YYNGEE. The CDR3 totals 14 residues. Deletions cut 2 bases from V and 1 base from J, with 9 bases between. The CDR3 sequence: CASSVGEGNTEAFF. The CDR3 DNA reads TGTGCCAGCAGCGTCGGGGAGGGGAACACTGAAGCTTTCTTT.

The chain has TRBV19 and TRBJ2-1, with 12 bases that match TRBD2. Germline CDR1 reads LNHDA; CDR2 reads SQIVND (reference sequence). The CDR3 contains 18 residues. V lost 1 base to trimming and J lost 0 bases; unmatched junction nucleotides: 4. The CDR3 loop is CASSIGLAGVPSYNEQFF. The CDR3 nucleotides read TGTGCCAGTAGTATAGGACTAGCGGGAGTGCCCTCCTACAATGAGCAGTTCTTC.

The chain recombines TRBV2 with TRBJ2-7; TRBD2 might be the D (6 bases). The CDR3 consists of 16 residues. The germline gives CDR1 SNHLY, CDR2 FYNNEI. Trimming took off 9 bases at V and 3 bases at J, with 24 bases between the two ends. In DNA form, the CDR3 reads TGTGCCAGTAAGCTCTATGGGGGAGGTTCGGGCTACGAGCAGTACTTC. Translation gives CASKLYGGGSGYEQYF.

This chain connects TRBV19 to TRBJ2-1; 10 nucleotides agree with TRBD2. The CDR3 loop spans 15 amino acids. The J segment lost 4 bases and the V segment lost 4 bases, leaving 4 bases of the junction unmatched. Germline lookup yields CDR1 LNHDA and CDR2 SQIVND (reference sequence). In nucleotides, the CDR3 is TGTGCCAGTAGTACGCTAGCGGGAGTGTACAATGAGCAGTTCTTC. This codes for CASSTLAGVYNEQFF.

A few counts support this clone. The CDR3 DNA is TGTGCCAGCAGCCCCAACACCGGGGAGCTGTTTTTT. Translated, it gives CASSPNTGELFF. This chain links TRBV11-3 with TRBJ2-2; D is unresolved. CDR3 size: 12 residues. Germline assignment: CDR1 SGHNT and CDR2 YENEEA. Trimming removed 5 bases from V and 2 bases from J, with 3 bases in between.

The V and J genes are TRBV18 and TRBJ2-7; tentatively, D is TRBD1 or TRBD2 (6 bases each). Germline lookup yields CDR1 KGHSH and CDR2 LQKENI. The length of the CDR3 is 16 residues. The germline V and J ends were trimmed by 6 bases and 4 bases, with 22 bases remaining between them. The CDR3 is CASSYQGHAGKYEQYF. The CDR3 nucleotides read TGTGCCAGCTCGTACCAGGGGCACGCGGGAAAGTACGAGCAGTACTTC.

V usage is TRBV6-5 and J usage is TRBJ1-2; 10 nucleotides align to TRBD1. CDR1 and CDR2 from the germline V gene are MNHEY and SVGAGI. The V segment lost 5 bases and the J segment 7 bases; nucleotides outside the gene matches: 10. This CDR3 is built from 15 residues. In DNA form, the CDR3 reads TGTGCCAGCAGTGGACCTGACAGGGGGCGTTTTGGCTACACCTTC. Translated: CASSGPDRGRFGYTF.

This chain's CDR3 is CASSLVLAGVAGELFF. CDR3 nucleotides: TGCGCCAGCAGCTTGGTTCTAGCGGGAGTTGCCGGGGAGCTGTTTTTT. The chain carries TRBV5-1 and TRBJ2-2; the match to TRBD2 covers 10 bases. The germline V gene has CDR1 SGHRS and CDR2 YFSETQ. The length of the CDR3 is 16 residues. V dropped 0 bases and J dropped 6; count of bases not matched to a gene: 5.

The chain joins TRBV11-3 to TRBJ2-3; 11 nucleotides line up with TRBD2. Germline values: CDR1 SGHNT, CDR2 YENEEA. Unmatched junction bases numbered 6, after V lost 6 bases and J lost 1 base. The CDR3 is 16 amino acids. Here the CDR3 DNA reads TGTGCCAGCAGTCGCGGGACTAGCGGACGCACAGATACGCAGTATTTT. Amino acids: CASSRGTSGRTDTQYF.

This chain joins TRBV11-2 and TRBJ2-7; 10 nucleotides agree with TRBD2. This CDR3 contains 17 residues. The J segment lost 3 bases and the V segment lost 5 bases, leaving 13 bases of the junction unmatched. Germline CDR1 and CDR2: SGHAT and FQNNGV. CDR3: CASSRLGGRTSGYEQYF. The CDR3 DNA reads as TGTGCCAGCAGCCGCCTCGGGGGGCGGACTAGCGGCTACGAGCAGTACTTC. Drawing the rest from reference TRBV11-2 and TRBJ2-7, the complete variable domain is EAGVAQSPRYKIIEKRQSVAFWCNPISGHATLYWYQQILGQGPKLLIQFQNNGVVDDSQLPKDRFSAERLKGVDSTLKIQPAKLEDSAVYLCASSRLGGRTSGYEQYFGPGTRLTVT.

The chain links TRBV5-6 to TRBJ1-2, with D uncertain. The germline V gene has CDR1 SGHDT and CDR2 YYEEEE. CDR3 length equals 13 residues. Trimming cost V 0 bases and J 4 bases, with 7 bases left between them. The CDR3 spells CASSLGLGYGYTF. The CDR3 nucleotides are TGTGCCAGCAGCTTGGGGCTCGGCTATGGCTACACCTTC.

This rearrangement joins TRBV20-1 to TRBJ2-5; 7 positions agree with TRBD1. This CDR3 comprises 11 residues. Germline loops: CDR1 DFQATT, CDR2 SNEGSKA (reference sequence). V was pared by 6 bases and J by 7 bases, with 5 bases of the junction left unmatched. CDR3 sequence reads: CSARDSRTQYF. The DNA for the CDR3 is TGCAGTGCCCGGGACAGCCGGACCCAGTACTTC.

V usage is TRBV6-5 and J usage is TRBJ2-7, with 12 bases that match TRBD2. This CDR3 contains 16 residues. The germline CDR1 and CDR2 sequences are MNHEY and SVGAGI. V lost 4 bases, J lost 3 bases, and 7 bases stayed unmatched. The CDR3 reads CASSSQLAGGGYEQYF. DNA of the CDR3: TGTGCCAGCAGTTCCCAACTAGCGGGAGGAGGCTACGAGCAGTACTTC.

This chain uses TRBV4-3 with TRBJ1-2; D gene uncertain. Germline lookup yields CDR1 LGHNA and CDR2 YSLEER. The CDR3 is 15 amino acids. V dropped 0 bases and J dropped 4 bases, with 12 bases sitting between them. CDR3 DNA sequence: TGCGCCAGCAGCCAAGACGGAGGCTCGGGCTATGGCTACACCTTC. Encoded protein: CASSQDGGSGYGYTF.